This T cell receptor beta chain was sequenced for a study of response to subunit inactivated influenza vaccine (dated by TCRdb to about 2018). Describing the broader study: To follow how T cells responded to a trivalent subunit inactivated influenza vaccine, the researchers relied on deep quantitative profiling of the T cell receptor repertoire. The study at large found these results: According to the authors, only a limited number of new T cells may be recruited by each seasonal influenza vaccination.

As for this clonotype: The specificity of this receptor is unknown. The input lacks base qualities; no much larger clone sits a single base away.

Library preparation used RT-PCR. Sequencing was performed on an Illumina HiSeq 2500. In-frame beta chains were kept once TCRdb had trimmed the public reads at Q25 with fastp and called clones with MiXCR. Each record represents a unique CDR3 protein, reported with the most common genes and DNA among its rows. Recorded for this sample are a few hundred thousand distinct CDR3 sequences; around 9.9% of them occurred a single time. The ten largest make up 12% of the sample. From the cysteine through the phenylalanine, the CDR3 covers 12 amino acids. Only the CDR3 DNA stays, 36 bases, in frame from base 1. The trim is 1 base for V and 6 bases for J, with a gap of 7 bases between the germline ends. This specimen's time point label, per the study, means: more than 40 days after influenza vaccine administration.

This specimen consisted of PBMCs from blood, obtained 40 to 50 days after vaccination. This clonotype was obtained from a man aged 50 to 59 who received an inactivated influenza vaccine. Donor details come from another sample of the same person, matched by shared clones. Recombination linked TRBV12-3 or TRBV12-4 to TRBJ2-7, with the D segment identity uncertain. The nucleotides read TGTGCCAGCAGTTTAGTGGTGCGCGAGCAGTACTTC. Its translation is CASSLVVREQYF.